These 9 T cell receptor beta chains originate from one sample sequenced in a study of T cell changes during pregnancy in multiple sclerosis. The protocol was immunoSEQ multiplex PCR, while the TCRdb copy is restricted to in-frame clones and leaves out a portion. The table records tens of thousands of clones, 92% of them present only once. Sequencing was performed on CD4+ T cells from peripheral blood mononuclear cells, taken after pregnancy. The source of these receptors is a female donor with multiple sclerosis, enrolled in a pregnancy study.

The chain is built from TRBV4-2 and TRBJ2-5; 11 bases match TRBD2. This CDR3 region has 21 residues. CDR1 LGHNA and CDR2 YNFKEQ come from the germline V gene. V lost 4 bases to trimming and J lost 0 bases; unmatched junction nucleotides: 19. The CDR3 region has the DNA TGTGCCAGCAGCCGGCCGCGGGGATCGACTAGCGGGGAAACGTACCAAGAGACCCAGTACTTC. Protein sequence: CASSRPRGSTSGETYQETQYF.

The rearrangement joins TRBV9 to TRBJ2-3, with D maybe TRBD1 (6 bases). V lost 7 bases to trimming and J lost 4 bases, with 16 bases between them. CDR3 length: 14 residues. Germline loops: CDR1 SGDLS, CDR2 YYNGEE. The CDR3 loop is CASSLNRVPDTQYF. For the CDR3, the DNA is TGTGCCAGCTCCCTAAACAGGGTCCCAGATACGCAGTATTTT.

The chain is built from TRBV9 and TRBJ2-3; D gene uncertain. V lost 0 bases and J 4 bases, leaving 12 bases between the germline ends. Germline CDR1 reads SGDLS; CDR2 reads YYNGEE. The CDR3 has 15 residues. CDR3 bases: TGTGCCAGCAGCGTAGAACTCTCGTCGGCAGATACGCAGTATTTT. This encodes CASSVELSSADTQYF.

The chain recombines TRBV29-1 with TRBJ1-1; 8 positions agree with TRBD1. Trimming removed 7 bases from V and 5 bases from J; junction bases left unmatched: 6. CDR1 is SQVTM and CDR2 is ANQGSEA in the germline V gene. This CDR3 is built from 12 residues. Here the CDR3 reads CSAQGAQTEAFF. The CDR3 region has the DNA TGCAGCGCCCAGGGGGCTCAAACTGAAGCTTTCTTT.

This chain connects TRBV7-2 to TRBJ1-3; 9 nucleotides line up with TRBD1. Trimming at V came to 4 bases and at J to 4 bases, leaving 11 bases not matched to a gene. Germline-derived CDR1 and CDR2 are SGHTA and FQGNSA. This CDR3 is built from 17 residues. CDR3: CASSSQPGTGRGNTIYF. CDR3 in DNA: TGTGCCAGCAGCTCCCAACCGGGGACAGGGAGAGGAAACACCATATATTTT.

The V and J genes are TRBV5-5 and TRBJ1-4; the match to TRBD1 covers 7 bases. This CDR3 is 13 amino acids long. Germline V lookup: CDR1 SGHKS, CDR2 YYEKEE (reference sequence). Trimming at V came to 3 bases and at J to 8 bases, leaving 4 bases not matched to a gene. In nucleotides, the CDR3 is TGTGCCAGCAGCTGGGGGACAGCAGAAAAACTGTTTTTT. It codes for CASSWGTAEKLFF.

This chain joins TRBV2 and TRBJ1-1; D is perhaps TRBD1 (6 bases). Germline V gene data show CDR1 as SNHLY and CDR2 as FYNNEI. The CDR3 length is 14 residues. Trimming pared 6 bases from V and 2 bases from J, leaving 13 bases between. The CDR3 here is CASSQTGPNTEAFF. Here the CDR3 DNA reads TGTGCCAGCAGCCAAACAGGGCCTAACACTGAAGCTTTCTTT.

V is TRBV7-2 and J is TRBJ2-3, with a possible D match to TRBD2 (5 bases). The germline V and J ends were trimmed by 3 bases and 8 bases, with 18 bases remaining between them. This CDR3 is 15 amino acids long. Germline V gene lookup returns CDR1 SGHTA and CDR2 FQGNSA. CDR3 sequence: CASSLRRTLEGTQYF. CDR3 nucleotide sequence: TGTGCCAGCAGCTTGCGCCGGACCCTTGAGGGTACGCAGTATTTT.

The J gene is TRBJ2-7, the V gene TRBV6-5; tentatively, D is TRBD2 (6 bases). Trimming shortened V by 5 bases and J by 2 bases, and 13 bases separated the two germline ends. Looked up from germline, CDR1 is MNHEY and CDR2 is SVGAGI. The CDR3 consists of 14 residues. The CDR3 sequence: CASSTGLKAYEQYF. CDR3 sequence (DNA): TGTGCCAGCAGTACGGGACTTAAGGCCTACGAGCAGTACTTC.